This T cell receptor (beta chain) was profiled in a study of CD8 T cells in Susac syndrome. Looking at the study overall: Among the Susac syndrome patients who underwent sequencing, about 6 had clinically active disease, while under 10 of them were in remission.

The CDR3 spans 13 residues. V was pared by 5 bases and J by 1 base, with 11 bases between. Looked up from germline, CDR1 is DFQATT and CDR2 is SNEGSKA (reference sequence). Of note for this clonotype: The antigen remains undetermined.

It was with random hexamers that about 0.45 to 1 ug RNA was reverse transcribed. TCRdb fed the immunoSEQ multiplex PCR reads into MiXCR, producing one record per CDR3 protein. The data contain 100,000 to 150,000 distinct CDR3 sequences, around 96% of them singletons. Notes on the study in general: Expansion of clones was not seen in the CD4+ T cell repertoires of Susac syndrome.

The source of this sequence is a human donor with Susac syndrome. V is TRBV20-1 and J is TRBJ1-1; tentative D call: TRBD1 (6 bases). Sequenced input: CD4+ T cells from PBMCs. Written as DNA, the CDR3 is TGCAGTGCTTACCGGGACAAGAACACTGAAGCTTTCTTT. As protein: CSAYRDKNTEAFF.